This T cell receptor (beta chain) comes out of a study of identical twins. The study, taken as a whole, reports: Abundant beta clonotypes from cord blood bore fewer insertions; memory repertoires lacked this pattern.

As regards this clonotype: Its antigen is still unknown.

Via MiXCR, TCRdb re-called the 5' RACE reads, giving one row per CDR3 protein. The profile shows 500,000 to 600,000 distinct CDR3 sequences, around 20% of them singletons. Between the trimmed V and J ends, which lost 8 bases and 7 bases, there was a span of 18 bases. The CDR3 contains 14 residues. The same data also went into a second study, on T cells expressing NK-cell markers. That study reports: These same clonotypes (in a few donors) also led the CD3+CD56-NKG2C+ fraction.

This clonotype was obtained from a woman under 30 in good health. The specimen was CD4+ T cells sorted from blood. The V call is TRBV12-3 or TRBV12-4, the J call TRBJ1-5, with a possible D match to TRBD1 (5 bases). CDR3 sequence reads: CASRKSARQQPQHF. The CDR3 DNA reads as TGTGCCAGCCGGAAATCGGCACGACAGCAGCCCCAGCATTTT.